The clone carrying this TCR beta chain was found many times. These data are taken from a study of identical twins. MiXCR, applied by TCRdb to the 5' RACE reads, yields one record per CDR3 protein. The sample carries a few hundred thousand distinct CDR3 sequences, just under 10% recorded once. The ends lost 7 bases at V and 6 bases at J; junction bases unmatched: 4. Germline loops: CDR1 SQVTM, CDR2 ANQGSEA. The CDR3 sequence is 14 residues long. The data were also submitted as part of a second study, on yellow fever vaccine responses in identical twins.

The chain links TRBV29-1 to TRBJ2-2, with 14 bases fitting TRBD2. Sequencing input: PBMCs. This sequence was found in a woman in her late teens or twenties in good health. In nucleotides, the CDR3 is TGCAGCGCGGGACTAGCGGGAGAGTCCGGGGAGCTGTTTTTT. This codes for CSAGLAGESGELFF.